The 23 T cell receptor beta chains below were found in one sample sequenced in a study of blood T cell repertoires in COVID-19. Clones were sequenced by immunoSEQ multiplex PCR, and TCRdb holds only the in-frame ones, with some missing. The sample shows over 130,000 clones, roughly 86% of them seen only once. Sequenced sample: peripheral blood. The receptor set was obtained from a human donor in a cohort sampled during active COVID-19.

This clone occurred once. The gene calls are TRBV7-3 and TRBJ2-5, with TRBD1 as a possible D gene (6 bases). The CDR3 loop spans 14 amino acids. CDR1 SGHTA and CDR2 FQGTGA come from the germline V gene. Trimming removed 2 bases at V and 2 bases at J, with 9 bases between. As DNA, the CDR3 is TGTGCCAGCAGCTTAGGGGGACATCAAGAGACCCAGTACTTC. As protein: CASSLGGHQETQYF.

This chain connects TRBV28 to TRBJ2-7; the D gene is possibly TRBD2 (6 bases). The germline gives CDR1 MDHEN, CDR2 SYDVKM. This CDR3 is built from 15 residues. V dropped 8 bases and J dropped 2 bases, with 19 bases sitting between them. CDR3 sequence (DNA): TGTGCCAGCTCCTGGAGGGCGGGGTTAACCTACGAGCAGTACTTC. Amino acids: CASSWRAGLTYEQYF.

CDR3 region: CASSRKQGSSYEQYF. The CDR3 nucleotides are TGTGCCAGCAGCAGAAAACAGGGATCTTCCTACGAGCAGTACTTC. J is TRBJ2-7 and V is TRBV6-5; D possibly corresponds to TRBD1 (6 bases). V was pared by 6 bases and J by 1 base, with 16 bases between. Germline V gene lookup returns CDR1 MNHEY and CDR2 SVGAGI. CDR3 length: 15 amino acids.

The V gene is TRBV13, the J gene TRBJ2-1, with D possibly matching TRBD2 (6 bases). V gave up 5 bases and J gave up 4 bases, with 9 bases separating them. CDR3 size: 13 residues. CDR1 is PRHDT and CDR2 is FYEKMQ in the germline V gene (reference sequence). The CDR3 coding sequence is TGTGCCAGCAGCCGCGGGGCTTACAATGAGCAGTTCTTC. Translation: CASSRGAYNEQFF. Looking up the rest from reference TRBV13 and TRBJ2-1 gives the full variable domain: AAGVIQSPRHLIKEKRETATLKCYPIPRHDTVYWYQQGPGQDPQFLISFYEKMQSDKGSIPDRFSAQQFSDYHSELNMSSLELGDSALYFCASSRGAYNEQFFGPGTRLTVL.

The CDR3: CASRLSPAAADDNEQYF. The CDR3 region has the DNA TGTGCAAGTCGCTTATCCCCGGCCGCCGCGGATGATAATGAGCAGTACTTC. V and J are TRBV12-2 and TRBJ2-7; the table's TRBD2 call for D was not verified on the DNA. TRBV12-2 is a pseudogene segment. The CDR3 consists of 17 residues.

This clone is medium-sized within its sample. The chain employs TRBV20-1 and TRBJ1-3, with 7 bases that match TRBD1. This CDR3 spans 13 amino acids. CDR1 and CDR2 (germline): DFQATT, SNEGSKA (reference sequence). The V gene end was trimmed by 3 bases and the J gene end by 2 bases; junction bases not matched to a gene: 1. The CDR3 bases are TGCAGTGCTAGTCAGGGGGCTGGAAACACCATATATTTT. Residues: CSASQGAGNTIYF.

The rearrangement joins TRBV3-1 (or the pseudogene TRBV3-2) to TRBJ2-5; 8 bases map to TRBD2. The germline gives CDR1 LGHDT, CDR2 YNNKEL (reference sequence). This CDR3 is built from 15 residues. V gave up 1 base and J gave up 9 bases; unmatched junction bases: 10. The CDR3 sequence is CASSQGTSSAEAQYF. DNA of the CDR3: TGTGCCAGCAGCCAAGGGACTAGCTCCGCGGAGGCCCAGTACTTC.

The gene calls are TRBV28 and TRBJ2-7, with a possible D match to TRBD2 (7 bases). V gave up 6 bases and J gave up 6 bases, with 18 bases separating them. Germline values: CDR1 MDHEN, CDR2 SYDVKM. The CDR3 has 14 amino acids. As DNA, the CDR3 is TGTGCCAGCAGCACCCCGGTAGGGGGGGCCGAGCAGTACTTC. As protein: CASSTPVGGAEQYF.

The DNA for the CDR3 is TGTGCCAGCAGCTTGCCCCCTCAAGAGACCCAGTACTTC. Protein sequence: CASSLPPQETQYF. The V and J genes are TRBV5-6 and TRBJ2-5; no clear D gene. Germline V gene sequence: CDR1 SGHDT, CDR2 YYEEEE. The ends were cut back, 1 base at V and 2 bases at J, with 6 bases in the middle. This CDR3 contains 13 residues.

This chain's CDR3 is CASMRQGAGELFF. The CDR3 nucleotides are TGTGCCAGCATGAGACAGGGGGCCGGGGAGCTGTTTTTT. The gene calls are TRBV25-1 and TRBJ2-2; 9 nucleotides align to TRBD1. This CDR3 is 13 amino acids long. The germline V gene encodes CDR1 MGHDK and CDR2 SYGVNS. The V segment lost 7 bases and the J segment 6 bases; nucleotides outside the gene matches: 3.

The chain combines TRBV27 with TRBJ2-3; 7 bases line up with TRBD1. Germline-derived CDR1 and CDR2 are MNHEY and SMNVEV (reference sequence). CDR3 length: 14 residues. V trimming: 6 bases; J trimming: 2 bases; junction bases outside the gene matches: 5. The CDR3 coding sequence is TGTGCCAGCAGAACGGGACAGCACACAGATACGCAGTATTTT. This encodes CASRTGQHTDTQYF.

This clone was counted only a few times. The J gene is TRBJ2-7, the V gene TRBV2; unclear D gene. The length of the CDR3 is 14 residues. V dropped 5 bases and J dropped 0 bases, with 11 bases sitting between them. The germline V gene encodes CDR1 SNHLY and CDR2 FYNNEI. The CDR3 DNA reads as TGTGCCAGCAGTCCCAGAATGAACTCCTACGAGCAGTACTTC. This encodes CASSPRMNSYEQYF.

The chain is built from TRBV10-3 and TRBJ2-3; perhaps TRBD2 as D (7 bases). Deletions cut 0 bases from V and 5 bases from J, with 18 bases between. The CDR3 covers 17 residues. Looked up from germline, CDR1 is ENHRY and CDR2 is SYGVKD. The CDR3 DNA reads TGTGCCATCAGTGAGTCCGAAGTAGGGGGGGCAGGAGATACGCAGTATTTT. Translated, it gives CAISESEVGGAGDTQYF.

The chain joins TRBV4-1 to TRBJ2-6, with 10 bases identical to TRBD1. The germline CDR1 and CDR2 sequences are MGHRA and YSYEKL. The CDR3 consists of 17 residues. V shed 5 bases and J 6 bases; nucleotides not matched to a gene: 10. This chain's CDR3 is CASSSRTGGKKANVLTF. The CDR3 DNA sequence: TGCGCCAGCAGCTCCCGGACAGGGGGTAAGAAGGCCAACGTCCTGACTTTC.

The chain combines TRBV3-1 (or the pseudogene TRBV3-2) with TRBJ2-5, with a tentative D call TRBD2 (7 bases). Trimming removed 1 base at V and 5 bases at J, with 11 bases between. CDR1 LGHDT and CDR2 YNNKEL come from the germline V gene (reference sequence). The CDR3 length is 14 residues. CDR3 protein: CASSQVGGLETQYF. The CDR3 coding sequence is TGTGCCAGCAGCCAAGTCGGGGGGCTTGAGACCCAGTACTTC.

The chain has TRBV6-5 and TRBJ2-2, with D unclear. Germline V lookup: CDR1 MNHEY, CDR2 SVGAGI. V was clipped by 7 bases and J by 2 bases, with 8 bases between them. The CDR3 loop spans 13 amino acids. The CDR3 DNA reads TGTGCCAGCAAAATCCTAAACACCGGGGAGCTGTTTTTT. This sequence encodes CASKILNTGELFF.

The chain combines TRBV6-5 with TRBJ1-4, with 11 positions matching TRBD1. The CDR3 has 15 residues. Germline lookup yields CDR1 MNHEY and CDR2 SVGAGI. With V trimmed by 0 bases and J by 7 bases, 1 base remained unmatched. The CDR3 bases are TGTGCCAGCAGTTACTCGGACAGGGGGCGTGAAAAACTGTTTTTT. Translating gives CASSYSDRGREKLFF.

The chain combines TRBV27 with TRBJ1-2, with 8 bases matching TRBD1. This CDR3 is 18 amino acids long. J lost 5 bases, V lost 4 bases, and 18 bases had no gene match. Germline V lookup: CDR1 MNHEY, CDR2 SMNVEV (reference sequence). CDR3 coding DNA: TGTGCCAGCAGTTCCACACGTCCCCGGGACAGGATTCAATATGGCTACACCTTC. It translates to CASSSTRPRDRIQYGYTF.

The chain employs TRBV7-8 and TRBJ2-7, with 9 nucleotides matching TRBD2. The CDR3 has 16 amino acids. Trimming cost V 2 bases and J 1 base; bases outside gene matches: 6. Germline CDR1 SGHVS, CDR2 FQNEAQ. CDR3 in DNA: TGTGCCAGCAGCTTATCCCCTAGCGGGAATTCCTACGAGCAGTACTTC. The encoded protein is CASSLSPSGNSYEQYF.

The chain employs TRBV5-6 and TRBJ1-1; D not resolved. The CDR3 runs 17 residues. V was trimmed by 0 bases and J by 1 base, leaving 16 bases between them. Germline lookup yields CDR1 SGHDT and CDR2 YYEEEE. CDR3 region: CASSLGSGGFKNTEAFF. The CDR3 DNA reads TGTGCCAGCAGCTTGGGGAGTGGTGGTTTTAAGAACACTGAAGCTTTCTTT. Based on the CDR3 plus reference TRBV5-6 and TRBJ1-1, the full variable domain is DAGVTQSPTHLIKTRGQQVTLRCSPKSGHDTVSWYQQALGQGPQFIFQYYEEEERQRGNFPDRFSGHQFPNYSSELNVNALLLGDSALYLCASSLGSGGFKNTEAFFGQGTRLTVV.

V usage is TRBV10-2 and J usage is TRBJ2-1; 7 nucleotides line up with TRBD2. The germline V gene encodes CDR1 WSHSY and CDR2 SAAADI. V lost 0 bases and J lost 0; bases outside the gene matches: 2. This CDR3 contains 16 residues. The CDR3 spells CASSESGGFSYNEQFF. The DNA of the CDR3 is TGCGCCAGCAGTGAGTCGGGGGGGTTCTCCTACAATGAGCAGTTCTTC.

DNA of the CDR3: TGTGCCAGCAGCACTAGCGGGGGGGCAGCAGATACGCAGTATTTT. As protein: CASSTSGGAADTQYF. The chain has TRBV28 and TRBJ2-3, with 13 bases matching TRBD2. The CDR3 contains 15 residues. The V and J ends lost 6 bases and 4 bases, in that order; junction bases with no gene match: 4. Per the germline V gene, CDR1 is MDHEN and CDR2 is SYDVKM.

The chain uses TRBV2 and TRBJ2-1; a weak D match, TRBD1 (5 bases). V shed 2 bases and J shed 6 bases, with 11 bases lying between them. Germline V gene data show CDR1 as SNHLY and CDR2 as FYNNEI. This CDR3 is 14 amino acids long. The CDR3 loop reads CASSETGAINEQFF. For the CDR3, the DNA is TGTGCCAGCAGTGAAACTGGGGCCATCAATGAGCAGTTCTTC.